A selection of T cell receptor beta chains follows, all from one sample in a study of cytomegalovirus exposure and HLA in healthy donors. The protocol was immunoSEQ multiplex PCR, while the TCRdb copy is restricted to in-frame clones and leaves out a portion. The data contain around 50,000 clones, around three quarters of them singletons. Source material: PBMCs. These receptor sequences come from a man younger than 40 in good health and CMV-seropositive. Each CDR3 is given with its conserved first and last residue. D genes are given only for firm matches. A clone size is listed for some rows: how often the clone was seen (once, few, many), or a class if it is expanded.

v_call	clone_size	j_call	d_call	cdr3_aa	cdr3_nt
TRBV7-9	NA	TRBJ1-6	TRBD1	CASSLAQGAPSSPLHF	TGTGCCAGCAGCCTTGCACAGGGGGCGCCTAGTTCACCCCTCCACTTT
TRBV4-2	few	TRBJ2-7	TRBD2	CASSQGSGDGGKQYF	TGTGCCAGCAGCCAAGGGTCCGGAGACGGGGGGAAGCAGTACTTC
TRBV30	NA	TRBJ1-5	NA	CAWSSGGSNQPQHF	TGTGCCTGGAGTTCGGGTGGGAGCAATCAGCCCCAGCATTTT
TRBV6-1	few	TRBJ2-1	NA	CASSEVRGLYNEQFF	TGTGCCAGCAGTGAAGTCAGGGGCTTATACAATGAGCAGTTCTTC
TRBV27	NA	TRBJ2-1	TRBD2	CASSLWTGGRSEQFF	TGTGCCAGCAGTCTGTGGACGGGGGGGCGATCTGAGCAGTTCTTC
TRBV2	few	TRBJ2-6	NA	CASRQGEAGANVLTF	TGTGCCAGCAGGCAGGGGGAGGCTGGGGCCAACGTCCTGACTTTC
TRBV2	NA	TRBJ1-6	TRBD1	CASSEEGQGYSPLHF	TGTGCCAGCAGTGAAGAGGGACAGGGGTATTCACCCCTCCACTTT
TRBV29-1	NA	TRBJ2-3	TRBD1	CSVAAGGRDTDTQYF	TGCAGCGTAGCGGCAGGGGGCCGTGACACAGATACGCAGTATTTT
TRBV6-1	few	TRBJ2-3	NA	CASSPGTDTQYF	TGTGCCAGCAGTCCAGGGACAGATACGCAGTATTTT
TRBV2	NA	TRBJ2-1	TRBD2	CASSEPGLGVGEQFF	TGTGCCAGCAGTGAACCGGGACTAGGGGTGGGGGAGCAGTTCTTC
TRBV7-8	few	TRBJ1-1	NA	CASSLVVGDEAFF	TGTGCCAGCAGCTTAGTAGTCGGGGATGAAGCTTTCTTT
TRBV27	NA	TRBJ2-7	TRBD1	CASRRTGGSGEQYF	TGTGCCAGCCGTCGGACAGGGGGATCGGGCGAGCAGTACTTC
TRBV29-1	NA	TRBJ1-2	TRBD1	CSVENRGGNYGYTF	TGCAGCGTTGAAAACAGGGGTGGTAACTATGGCTACACCTTC
TRBV10-3	NA	TRBJ2-7	NA	CAIRERGREQYF	TGTGCCATCAGAGAGAGAGGCCGCGAGCAGTACTTC
TRBV18	NA	TRBJ1-1	NA	CASSPRDIQNTEAFF	TGTGCCAGCTCACCACGGGACATCCAGAACACTGAAGCTTTCTTT
TRBV19	NA	TRBJ1-1	NA	CASSTLRQSEAFF	TGTGCCAGTAGTACTCTTCGACAGAGTGAAGCTTTCTTT
TRBV7-9	NA	TRBJ1-5	NA	CASSSLQGPQPQHF	TGTGCCAGCAGCTCCTTACAGGGCCCTCAGCCCCAGCATTTT
TRBV7-7	NA	TRBJ2-1	TRBD1	CASCPGTASYNEQFF	TGTGCCAGCTGCCCCGGGACAGCCTCCTACAATGAGCAGTTCTTC
TRBV5-1	NA	TRBJ1-1	NA	CASSSLREGTEAFF	TGCGCCAGCAGCTCCTTGAGAGAGGGCACTGAAGCTTTCTTT
TRBV9	NA	TRBJ1-6	TRBD1	CASSVSGQETNSPLHF	TGTGCCAGCAGCGTGTCCGGACAGGAGACTAATTCACCCCTCCACTTT
TRBV6-5	NA	TRBJ1-2	NA	CASSSPSGYGYTF	TGTGCCAGCAGCTCCCCTTCCGGCTATGGCTACACCTTC
TRBV7-9	NA	TRBJ1-1	TRBD1	CASSSPEDRGGTEAFF	TGTGCCAGCAGCTCACCCGAGGACAGGGGAGGTACTGAAGCTTTCTTT
TRBV7-7	NA	TRBJ2-5	TRBD1	CASSSDRGQQETQYF	TGTGCCAGCAGCTCGGACAGGGGACAACAAGAGACCCAGTACTTC
TRBV5-1	NA	TRBJ2-3	TRBD1	CASSLDRGTDTQYF	TGCGCCAGCAGCTTGGACAGGGGGACAGATACGCAGTATTTT
TRBV28	NA	TRBJ1-5	NA	CASIERGLISKPQHF	TGTGCCAGCATCGAACGGGGTCTAATCAGTAAGCCCCAGCATTTT
TRBV11-2	NA	TRBJ2-5	TRBD2	CASSYRLAGGPETQYF	TGTGCCAGCAGTTATAGACTAGCGGGGGGGCCAGAGACCCAGTACTTC
TRBV6-5	once	TRBJ2-3	TRBD2	CASSSLAGGGGDTQYF	TGTGCCAGCAGTTCGTTAGCGGGGGGGGGCGGGGATACGCAGTATTTT
TRBV7-2	NA	TRBJ1-1	NA	CASSLGQNTEAFF	TGTGCCAGCAGCCTGGGACAGAACACTGAAGCTTTCTTT
TRBV9	NA	TRBJ2-7	NA	CASSASPLYEQYF	TGTGCCAGCAGCGCCTCTCCTCTCTACGAGCAGTACTTC
TRBV30	few	TRBJ2-1	NA	CAWSLKEDPSNEQFF	TGTGCCTGGAGCCTCAAGGAGGACCCCTCCAATGAGCAGTTCTTC
TRBV6-4	NA	TRBJ2-1	NA	CASSVDPGVYNEQFF	TGTGCCAGCAGTGTTGACCCAGGGGTATACAATGAGCAGTTCTTC
TRBV30	NA	TRBJ2-7	NA	CAWSGPYEQYF	TGTGCCTGGTCAGGCCCCTACGAGCAGTACTTC
TRBV5-1	NA	TRBJ2-5	NA	CASSLDAGVQETQYF	TGCGCCAGCAGCTTGGACGCGGGCGTCCAAGAGACCCAGTACTTC
TRBV7-9	NA	TRBJ2-5	TRBD1	CASSPGTGVETQYF	TGTGCCAGCAGTCCCGGGACAGGGGTAGAGACCCAGTACTTC
TRBV6-5	NA	TRBJ2-7	TRBD2	CASSSPAGAMTYEQYF	TGTGCCAGCAGTTCTCCAGCGGGGGCCATGACCTACGAGCAGTACTTC
TRBV2	NA	TRBJ1-6	NA	CASSEEGTGGSPLHF	TGTGCCAGCAGTGAAGAAGGGACTGGGGGTTCACCCCTCCACTTT